The source of this T cell receptor (beta chain) is a study of cytomegalovirus exposure and HLA in healthy donors. Across the whole study: Prior work identified some 120 million unique TCR beta sequences in 150 million to 200 million T cells. Findings and limits, study-wide: While the bulk of TCR sequences proved rare, some public TCRs turned up in many donors.

At least ten counts were recorded for this clone. Its cognate antigen is unknown. Germline V gene sequence: CDR1 MNHNS, CDR2 SASEGT. Between the trimmed V and J ends, which lost 6 bases and 1 base, there was a span of 7 bases. The CDR3 loop spans 12 amino acids. PCR was performed using 60 Vbeta and 13 Jbeta primers. The table came from immunoSEQ multiplex PCR; TCRdb's copy has only in-frame clones and leaves some out. The data hold some 130,000 clones, with more than 70% observed a single time. The source material was PBMCs. V and J are TRBV6-1 and TRBJ2-7, with D uncertain. This receptor was obtained from a man aged 35 to 55 in good health and CMV-seronegative. This CDR3 reads CASSLPSYEQYF. The CDR3, as DNA: TGTGCCAGCAGCCTACCTTCCTACGAGCAGTACTTC.